This T cell receptor beta chain was captured in a study of T-cell reconstitution after alpha-beta-depleted transplantation in children. The table lists this clonotype with many counts. Its cognate antigen is unknown. It was with unique molecular identifiers that the TCRbeta library was prepared. TCRdb re-called the PCR reads through MiXCR, storing one row per CDR3 protein. The data hold around 270,000 distinct CDR3 sequences, with around 7.1% observed a single time. Study-wide results and limits: Diversity and T-cell counts at one year after transplant derived mostly from new T cells.

V was clipped by 5 bases and J by 0 bases; unmatched bases: 8. CDR3 length equals 16 residues. Germline CDR1 and CDR2: MNHEY and SVGAGI. This TCR derives from a female patient between 2 and 15 years old who had a stem cell transplant for Fanconi anemia, so the T cells may come from the graft donor. V and J are TRBV6-5 and TRBJ1-2; TRBD1 matches at 8 bases. The input for sequencing was peripheral blood, taken 360 days after TCRalphabeta/CD19-depleted stem cell transplant. For the CDR3, the DNA is TGTGCCAGCAGTAGGACAGGGAAAATAACTAACTATGGCTACACCTTC. This encodes CASSRTGKITNYGYTF.